Listed here is a single TCR beta chain. The antigen is undetermined. The data were obtained in a study of shared clonotypes between healthy human individuals. General study findings and limits: Investigators expected sequencing depth to affect clonotype sharing among donors. The study found roughly 5% of naive CD4 clonotypes shared across a handful of donors. Naive subsets tended to show greater estimated richness than memory subsets.

CD8 cells regarded as naive lacked CD45RO, were positively chosen for CCR7, and omitted terminally differentiated effector memory CD45RA+ cells. Genomic DNA of every subset was divided equally among multiple immunoSEQ plates. Some clones are missing from TCRdb's copy, which holds only in-frame ones; the method was immunoSEQ multiplex PCR. The repertoire has about 680,000 clones, about 91% of them found once; the top ten carry 24%. The J segment lost 1 base and the V segment lost 4 bases, leaving 1 base of the junction unmatched. Germline V lookup: CDR1 SGHDN, CDR2 FVKESK. CDR3 size: 14 residues. Sequenced: naive CD8+ T cells sorted from blood. The origin of this receptor is a man aged 30-40 years in good health. This chain uses TRBV14 with TRBJ2-3; 8 nucleotides match TRBD1. CDR3 region: CASSLDRGTDTQYF. The CDR3 DNA is TGTGCCAGCAGCCTGGACAGGGGCACAGATACGCAGTATTTT.